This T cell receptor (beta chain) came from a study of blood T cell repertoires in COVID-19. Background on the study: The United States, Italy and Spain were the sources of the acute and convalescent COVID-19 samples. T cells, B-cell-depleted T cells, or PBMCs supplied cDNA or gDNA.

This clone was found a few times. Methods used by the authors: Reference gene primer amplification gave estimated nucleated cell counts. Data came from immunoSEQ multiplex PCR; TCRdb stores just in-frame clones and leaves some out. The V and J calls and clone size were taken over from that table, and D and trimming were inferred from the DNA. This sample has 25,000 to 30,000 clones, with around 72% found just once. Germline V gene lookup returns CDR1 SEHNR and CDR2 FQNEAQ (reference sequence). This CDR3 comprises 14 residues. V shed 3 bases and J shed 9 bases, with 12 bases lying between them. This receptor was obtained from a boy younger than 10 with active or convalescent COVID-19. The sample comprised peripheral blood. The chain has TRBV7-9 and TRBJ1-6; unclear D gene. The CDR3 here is CASSLRAYVSPLHF. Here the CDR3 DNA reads TGTGCCAGCAGCTTGAGGGCGTATGTTTCACCCCTCCACTTT.